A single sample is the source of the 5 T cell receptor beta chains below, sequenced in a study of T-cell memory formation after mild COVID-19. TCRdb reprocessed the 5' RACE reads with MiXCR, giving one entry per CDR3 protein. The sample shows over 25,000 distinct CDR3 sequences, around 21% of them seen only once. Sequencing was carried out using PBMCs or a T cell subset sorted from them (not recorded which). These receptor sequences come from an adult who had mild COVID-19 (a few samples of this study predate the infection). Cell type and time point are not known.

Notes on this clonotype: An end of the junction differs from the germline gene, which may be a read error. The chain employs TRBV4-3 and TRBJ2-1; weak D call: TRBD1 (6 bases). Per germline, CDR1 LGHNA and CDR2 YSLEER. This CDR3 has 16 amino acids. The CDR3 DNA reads TGCGCCAGCAGCCAAGCTGGGGGCCTTACCTACAATGAGCAGTCCTTC. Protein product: CASSQAGGLTYNEQSF.

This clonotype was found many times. The CDR3 DNA sequence: TGTGCCACCAGTGAGCCGGGACGTGGAGAGACCCAGTACTTC. It codes for CATSEPGRGETQYF. V and J are TRBV24-1 and TRBJ2-5; D could derive from TRBD1 or TRBD2 (5 bases each). V lost 4 bases and J 4 bases, leaving 12 bases between the germline ends. CDR3 length: 14 residues. In germline, CDR1 is KGHDR, CDR2 SFDVKD.

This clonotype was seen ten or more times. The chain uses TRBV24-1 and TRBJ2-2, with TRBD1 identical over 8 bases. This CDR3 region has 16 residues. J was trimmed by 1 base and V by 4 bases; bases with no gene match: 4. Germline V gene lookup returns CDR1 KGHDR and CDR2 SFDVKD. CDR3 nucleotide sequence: TGTGCCACCAGTGACCCAGGGGGCAAGAACACCGGGGAGCTGTTTTTT. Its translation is CATSDPGGKNTGELFF.

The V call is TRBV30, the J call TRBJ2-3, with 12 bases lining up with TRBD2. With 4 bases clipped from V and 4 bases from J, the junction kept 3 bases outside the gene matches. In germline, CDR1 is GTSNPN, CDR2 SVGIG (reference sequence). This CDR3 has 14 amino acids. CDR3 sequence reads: CAWTRLAGADTQYF. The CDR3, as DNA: TGTGCCTGGACCCGACTAGCGGGGGCAGATACGCAGTATTTT.

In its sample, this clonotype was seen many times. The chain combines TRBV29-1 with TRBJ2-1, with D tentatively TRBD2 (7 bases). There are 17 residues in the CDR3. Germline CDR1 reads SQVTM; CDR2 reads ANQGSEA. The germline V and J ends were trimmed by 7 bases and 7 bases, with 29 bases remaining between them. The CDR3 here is CSGRRGGLSLPRNEQFF. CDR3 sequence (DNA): TGCAGCGGCCGGAGGGGGGGGCTTTCCCTACCCCGTAATGAGCAGTTCTTC.